This T cell receptor (beta chain) was identified during a study of monozygotic twins with inflammatory bowel disease. The study, taken as a whole, reports: Heterogeneous immunosuppressive treatment regimens may have introduced variability into patient repertoires. The analysis did not separate different T cell subtypes.

Every single donor had a roughly 2.5 ml blood sample drawn. A word on this clonotype: Its target is unknown.

UMIs containing a 6-nucleotide sample barcode were added via template switching. TCRdb derives one entry per CDR3 protein from the 5' RACE reads, leaving out DNA. The sample spans over 150,000 distinct CDR3 sequences; the ten largest clones claim around 2.8%. CDR1 LNHDA and CDR2 SQIVND come from the germline V gene (reference sequence). This CDR3 spans 13 amino acids. What was sequenced was blood. The sequence came from a human donor with ulcerative colitis or Crohn's disease, or a healthy co-twin of an affected twin (not recorded which). The V and J genes are TRBV19 and TRBJ2-3. Here the CDR3 reads CASSGTSTDTQYF. Full variable domain (rest looked up from reference TRBV19 and TRBJ2-3): DGGITQSPKYLFRKEGQNVTLSCEQNLNHDAMYWYRQDPGQGLRLIYYSQIVNDFQKGDIAEGYSVSREKKESFPLTVTSAQKNPTAFYLCASSGTSTDTQYFGPGTRLTVL.